A selection of T cell receptor beta chains follows, all from one sample in a study of technical replicates of blood from a handful of donors. Some clones are missing from TCRdb's copy, which holds only in-frame ones; the method was immunoSEQ multiplex PCR. Of 50,000 to 60,000 clones listed, just under 95% are singletons. Material for sequencing was PBMCs. Source of these receptors: a human donor in good health. Some clones in this sample may be carry-over from other donors' samples. Both conserved end residues are part of each CDR3. Each record gives: V gene, J gene, clone size, CDR3 protein. Rows give clone size only sometimes, using once, few, many, or a class for an expanded clone.

TRBV5-6	TRBJ1-6	.	CASSLDRYNSPLHF
TRBV4-1	TRBJ1-2	.	CASSQDWDRGIIGYTF
TRBV5-1	TRBJ2-3	.	CASSLSPGDTQYF
TRBV6-1	TRBJ1-5	.	CASSEFPRFNQPQHF
TRBV5-8	TRBJ1-2	.	CASSTGGPKRGYTF
TRBV7-8	TRBJ2-3	.	CASSLDRGYTDTQYF
TRBV29-1	TRBJ2-7	once	CSVDFGHGNEEQYF
TRBV5-4	TRBJ1-6	.	CASSQGGTGGSSLHF
TRBV7-8	TRBJ2-7	.	CASSLADRVPDEQYF
TRBV2	TRBJ1-1	once	CASRAGTGIINTEAFF
TRBV4-2	TRBJ2-7	.	CASSQEISLSRDRGLYEQYF
TRBV6-1	TRBJ2-7	.	CATLGGQGDEQYF
TRBV5-4	TRBJ2-5	few	CASSTAGGGSLQETQYF
TRBV18	TRBJ1-1	.	CASSPLVDTEAFF